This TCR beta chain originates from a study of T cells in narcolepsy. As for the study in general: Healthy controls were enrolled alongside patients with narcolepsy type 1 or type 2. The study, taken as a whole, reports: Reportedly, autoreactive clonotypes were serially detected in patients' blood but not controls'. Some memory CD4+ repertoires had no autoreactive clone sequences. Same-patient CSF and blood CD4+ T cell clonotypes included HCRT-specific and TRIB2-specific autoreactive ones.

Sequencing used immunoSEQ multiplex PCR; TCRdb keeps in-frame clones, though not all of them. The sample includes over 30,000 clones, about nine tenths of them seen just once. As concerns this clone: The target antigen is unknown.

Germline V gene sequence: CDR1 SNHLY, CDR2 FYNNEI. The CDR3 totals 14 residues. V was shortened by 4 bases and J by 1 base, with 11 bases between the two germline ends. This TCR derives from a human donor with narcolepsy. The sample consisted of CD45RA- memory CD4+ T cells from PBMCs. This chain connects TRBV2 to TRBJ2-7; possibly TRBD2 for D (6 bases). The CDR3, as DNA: TGTGCCAGCAGTGCGGGGGTCGGATCCTACGAGCAGTACTTC. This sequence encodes CASSAGVGSYEQYF.